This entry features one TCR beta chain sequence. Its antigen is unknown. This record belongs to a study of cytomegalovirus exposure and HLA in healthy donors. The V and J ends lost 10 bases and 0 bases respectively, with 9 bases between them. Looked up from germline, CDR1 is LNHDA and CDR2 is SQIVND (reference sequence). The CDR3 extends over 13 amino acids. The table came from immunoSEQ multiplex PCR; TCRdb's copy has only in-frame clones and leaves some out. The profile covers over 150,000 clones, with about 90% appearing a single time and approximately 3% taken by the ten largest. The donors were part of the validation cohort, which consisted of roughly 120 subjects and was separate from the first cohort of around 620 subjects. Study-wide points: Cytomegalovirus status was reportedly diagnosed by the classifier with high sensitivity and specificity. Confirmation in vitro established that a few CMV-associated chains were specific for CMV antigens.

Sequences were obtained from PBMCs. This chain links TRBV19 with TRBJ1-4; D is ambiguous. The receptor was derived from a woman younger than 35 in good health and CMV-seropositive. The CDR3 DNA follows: TGTGCCACCAGTGCTGCAACTAATGAAAAACTGTTTTTT. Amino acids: CATSAATNEKLFF. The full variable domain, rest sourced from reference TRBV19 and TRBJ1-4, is DGGITQSPKYLFRKEGQNVTLSCEQNLNHDAMYWYRQDPGQGLRLIYYSQIVNDFQKGDIAEGYSVSREKKESFPLTVTSAQKNPTAFYLCATSAATNEKLFFGSGTQLSVL.